This T cell receptor (beta chain) was sequenced in a study of blood T cell repertoires in COVID-19. Study background: The samples span acute and convalescent COVID-19 from the United States, Italy and Spain. The analysed material was cDNA or gDNA that came from T cells, B-cell-depleted T cells, or PBMCs.

V was clipped by 0 bases and J by 8 bases; unmatched bases: 9. This CDR3 contains 16 residues. From germline, CDR1 is MGHRA and CDR2 YSYEKL. Some clones are missing from TCRdb's copy, which holds only in-frame ones; the method was immunoSEQ multiplex PCR. The sample shows 95,000 to 150,000 clones, less than 75% of them seen only once. V and J are TRBV4-1 and TRBJ2-3; 9 bases match TRBD2. Material for sequencing was peripheral blood. The TCR comes from a human donor with acute or convalescent COVID-19. The donor label of this sample is uncertain. This CDR3 is CASSQDGGGGAGTQYF. The DNA for the CDR3 is TGCGCCAGCAGCCAAGATGGGGGCGGGGGGGCAGGTACGCAGTATTTT.